The 10 T cell receptor beta chains listed next were all sequenced from one sample in a study of human T cells and chemical hapten exposure. MiXCR was run by TCRdb on the 5' RACE reads, yielding one entry per CDR3 protein. The sample records approximately 140,000 distinct CDR3 sequences, roughly 4.1% being singletons. The starting material, unfractionated whole blood, was used for total RNA extraction. The receptors here all came from a female donor in good health.

This clonotype has a count of ten or more. The rearrangement uses TRBV18 and TRBJ1-6, with D hard to call. Trimming shortened V by 0 bases and J by 9 bases, and 12 bases separated the two germline ends. CDR1 KGHSH and CDR2 LQKENI come from the germline V gene. There are 15 residues in the CDR3. This CDR3 is CASSPPVRSGSPLHF. The CDR3 nucleotides are TGTGCCAGCTCACCACCTGTTCGTTCAGGTTCACCCCTCCACTTT.

This clonotype occurred many times. The chain combines TRBV20-1 with TRBJ2-3, with D hard to call. This CDR3 is built from 13 residues. The ends were cut back, 4 bases at V and 0 bases at J, with 8 bases in the middle. The V gene's germline CDR1 is DFQATT and CDR2 SNEGSKA (reference sequence). The CDR3 region has the DNA TGCAGTGCTAAGAAACAGAGCACAGATACGCAGTATTTT. This translates into CSAKKQSTDTQYF.

This clonotype was observed at least ten times. The chain is built from TRBV6-2 or TRBV6-3 and TRBJ1-2; D gene ambiguous. In germline, CDR1 is MNHEY, CDR2 SVGEGT. The V gene lost 2 bases and the J gene lost 3 bases, with 7 bases spanning the gap. This CDR3 spans 13 amino acids. In nucleotides, the CDR3 is TGTGCCAGCAGTTACCCCGGGTACTATGGCTACACCTTC. Its protein product is CASSYPGYYGYTF.

CDR3: CASSPPEPQAFF. The CDR3 DNA follows: TGTGCCAGCTCACCACCGGAACCACAAGCTTTCTTT. The V and J genes are TRBV18 and TRBJ1-1, with D unclear. This CDR3 spans 12 amino acids. V dropped 0 bases and J dropped 9 bases, with 8 bases sitting between them. From germline, CDR1 is KGHSH and CDR2 LQKENI.

The rearrangement uses TRBV4-2 and TRBJ2-2, with 10 bases that match TRBD2. V lost 3 bases, J lost 1 base, and 5 bases stayed unmatched. CDR1 is LGHNA and CDR2 is YNFKEQ in the germline V gene. The CDR3 extends over 17 amino acids. CDR3 nucleotides: TGTGCCAGCAGCCAGCGACTAGCGGGCGGGAACACCGGGGAGCTGTTTTTT. It encodes CASSQRLAGGNTGELFF.

This clonotype was seen many times. The rearrangement joins TRBV7-8 to TRBJ2-5; 8 bases align to TRBD2. This CDR3 contains 15 residues. Trimming at V came to 3 bases and at J to 5 bases, leaving 8 bases not matched to a gene. Germline V gives CDR1 SGHVS, CDR2 FQNEAQ. In nucleotides, the CDR3 is TGTGCCAGCAGCTTTGGCGGGGGGCCCACGGAGACCCAGTACTTC. Amino acids: CASSFGGGPTETQYF.

This clonotype was found many times. This CDR3 reads CSVEGNYYEQYF. The CDR3 DNA reads as TGCAGCGTTGAAGGGAACTACTACGAGCAGTACTTC. The V and J genes are TRBV29-1 and TRBJ2-7; no definite D call. Germline loops: CDR1 SQVTM, CDR2 ANQGSEA. CDR3 length: 12 amino acids. V was pared by 1 base and J by 3 bases, with 7 bases between.

In this sample, this clonotype turned up many times. The rearrangement joins TRBV9 to TRBJ2-1; a possible D gene is TRBD2 (7 bases). CDR3 length: 17 amino acids. Germline lookup yields CDR1 SGDLS and CDR2 YYNGEE. V was shortened by 0 bases and J by 4 bases, with 17 bases between the two germline ends. CDR3 residues: CASSVALVGGQYNEQFF. The CDR3, as DNA: TGTGCCAGCAGCGTAGCACTAGTGGGGGGGCAATACAATGAGCAGTTCTTC.

Ten or more counts support this clonotype. V is TRBV12-3 or TRBV12-4 and J is TRBJ1-1; D remains unclear. The CDR3 loop spans 14 amino acids. V was shortened by 1 base and J by 6 bases, with 12 bases between the two germline ends. The CDR3 here is CASSLVSGGSEAFF. CDR3 coding DNA: TGTGCCAGCAGTTTAGTGTCTGGCGGCTCTGAAGCTTTCTTT.

This clonotype was detected ten times or more. The chain recombines TRBV27 with TRBJ2-1; possible D gene TRBD1, 5 bases. The CDR3 sequence is 16 residues long. V dropped 6 bases and J dropped 7 bases, with 22 bases sitting between them. Germline V gene lookup returns CDR1 MNHEY and CDR2 SMNVEV (reference sequence). The DNA for the CDR3 is TGTGCCAGCAGCCCCCTTGGGGCACCCCCCCAAAATGAGCAGTTCTTC. Protein sequence: CASSPLGAPPQNEQFF.